The entry below describes one T cell receptor beta chain. Original analysis: Amplification with reference gene primers provided the estimates of nucleated cell counts. The assay was immunoSEQ multiplex PCR, and TCRdb's table has in-frame clones only and misses some. The V and J calls and clone size are taken from that table; D and trimming were inferred from the DNA. The repertoire consists of under 65,000 clones, with around 89% occurring once and the leading ten covering approximately 1.3%. This sample was taken from a study of blood T cell repertoires in COVID-19. Study-wide background: Some COVID-19 samples were acute and others convalescent; all came from the United States, Italy and Spain. Sources were T cells, B-cell-depleted T cells, or PBMCs; the material itself was cDNA or gDNA.

The CDR3 has 13 amino acids. With 8 bases removed from V and 5 bases from J, the gap between germline ends came to 14 bases. Germline V gene sequence: CDR1 LNHDA, CDR2 SQIVND (reference sequence). The chain couples TRBV19 to TRBJ2-3; a weak D match, TRBD2 (7 bases). This sequence originates from a man between 60 and 75 years old with acute or convalescent COVID-19. The sequencing input was peripheral blood. Here the CDR3 reads CASLRGAGDTQYF. As DNA, the CDR3 is TGTGCCAGTCTCCGGGGGGCGGGAGATACGCAGTATTTT.